A selection of T cell receptor beta chains follows, all from one sample in a study of OX40 agonist ivuxolimab in advanced cancers. Only in-frame clones appear in the TCRdb table, and some are missing; sequencing was by immunoSEQ multiplex PCR. The sample consists of approximately 28,000 clones, less than 90% of them appearing once. The specimen was CD4+ or CD8+ T cells sorted from blood, collected in a trial of the OX40 agonist ivuxolimab. The receptors here all came from an adult with an advanced solid tumor such as melanoma, head and neck, liver or kidney cancer. CDR3s include the opening cysteine and the closing phenylalanine or tryptophan. A D gene is named only where the DNA matches it firmly. For some rows the clone size is stated as once, few or many, or as a class when expanded; others skip it.

j_gene | v_gene | d_gene | abundance | CDR3nt | CDR3aa
TRBJ2-7 | TRBV4-1 | TRBD1 | - | TGCGCCAGCAGCCAAGGTAGGGGCAGGGGGTACGAGCAGTACTTC | CASSQGRGRGYEQYF
TRBJ1-5 | TRBV2 | TRBD1 | - | TGTGCCAGCAGTCGGGGACAGGGGGCGCACCAGCCCCAGCATTTT | CASSRGQGAHQPQHF
TRBJ2-4 | TRBV13 | TRBD2 | once | TGTGCCAGCAGCTTCCCCGGGGTAGCGGGAGGGCGGGCCAAAAACATTCAGTACTTC | CASSFPGVAGGRAKNIQYF
TRBJ2-3 | TRBV9 | - | - | TGTGCCAGCACCCAAAGCGGCAGCGACACAGATACGCAGTATTTT | CASTQSGSDTDTQYF
TRBJ2-3 | TRBV30 | - | - | TGTGCCTTGGCGGCAGGGGGCACAGATACGCAGTATTTT | CALAAGGTDTQYF
TRBJ2-5 | TRBV9 | TRBD1 | - | TGTGCCAGCAGCATGGGACAGGCCCAAGAGACCCAGTACTTC | CASSMGQAQETQYF
TRBJ2-1 | TRBV5-1 | - | - | TGCGCCAGCAGCTCGAAGAGGGGAATTGAGTACAATGAGCAGTTCTTC | CASSSKRGIEYNEQFF
TRBJ1-2 | TRBV29-1 | - | - | TGCAGCGTATCGCCGACAGACCCCTATGGCTACACCTTC | CSVSPTDPYGYTF
TRBJ1-1 | TRBV7-8 | - | once | TGTGCCAGCAGCTCAGGGACGGGGGGGACTGAAGCTTTCTTT | CASSSGTGGTEAFF
TRBJ2-7 | TRBV7-8 | - | - | TGTGCCAGCAGCTTCCACTACGAGCAGTACTTC | CASSFHYEQYF
TRBJ2-3 | TRBV6-5 | - | once | TGTGCCAGCAGTCGTGTTGGCAGCGGAACAGATACGCAGTATTTT | CASSRVGSGTDTQYF
TRBJ1-2 | TRBV7-9 | - | - | TGTGCCAGCAGCTTAGTAGGGCAACAGGTTTTCTATGGCTACACCTTC | CASSLVGQQVFYGYTF
TRBJ2-2 | TRBV11-3 | - | - | TGTGCCAGCAGCTTAGGGCCGTATACCGGGGAGCTGTTTTTT | CASSLGPYTGELFF
TRBJ1-5 | TRBV7-9 | - | - | TGTGCCAGCAGCTTAGAAGTGTTTGGGGTCGCTCAGCCCCAGCATTTT | CASSLEVFGVAQPQHF
TRBJ2-7 | TRBV7-9 | TRBD1 | once | TGTGCCAGCAGCTCTGGGACAGGGGGCGAGTTTTACGAGCAGTACTTC | CASSSGTGGEFYEQYF
TRBJ1-5 | TRBV7-2 | - | once | TGTGCCAGCAGCTTAGGGCAGGCCAATCAGCCCCAGCATTTT | CASSLGQANQPQHF
TRBJ2-1 | TRBV27 | - | - | TGTGCCAGCTCTATAGCCCTATCATACAATGAGCAGTTCTTC | CASSIALSYNEQFF
TRBJ2-1 | TRBV19 | TRBD2 | - | TGTGCCAGTAGTACCCCGGGACTAGCTTCTAATGAGCAGTTCTTC | CASSTPGLASNEQFF
TRBJ1-1 | TRBV9 | TRBD1 | - | TGTGCCAGCAGCGTGAGAACAGGGGTTTACACTGAAGCTTTCTTT | CASSVRTGVYTEAFF
TRBJ2-7 | TRBV27 | - | - | TGTGCCAGCAGTTTATCAGGGGTAGGTGACGAGCAGTACTTC | CASSLSGVGDEQYF
TRBJ1-2 | TRBV5-6 | TRBD1 | - | TGTGCCAGCAGCTTAGGACAGGGGGTGGCCTATGGCTACACCTTC | CASSLGQGVAYGYTF
TRBJ2-1 | TRBV7-2 | TRBD2 | - | TGTGCCAGCAGCTTAGCTCTAGCGGCCCTCCCCGGGTTAGAGCAGTTCTTC | CASSLALAALPGLEQFF
TRBJ2-7 | TRBV5-6 | - | medium-sized | TGTGCCAGCAGCTATCGGGGTTTCGAGCAGTACTTC | CASSYRGFEQYF
TRBJ2-7 | TRBV11-3 | TRBD2 | - | TGTGCCAGCAGCTTAGAGGCTAGCGGGTACACCTACGAGCAGTACTTC | CASSLEASGYTYEQYF
TRBJ2-3 | TRBV4-3 | TRBD2 | once | TGCGCCAGCAGCCAAGATGGGCCGGGGGGGTCAGATACGCAGTATTTT | CASSQDGPGGSDTQYF
TRBJ2-3 | TRBV7-3 | TRBD2 | - | TGTGCCAGCAGCCCCATGGGACTAGCGGCGCGCACAGATACGCAGTATTTT | CASSPMGLAARTDTQYF
TRBJ2-2 | TRBV30 | - | - | TGTGCCTGGAGTCCGAACACCGGGGAGCTGTTTTTT | CAWSPNTGELFF
TRBJ1-3 | TRBV9 | - | - | TGTGCCAGCAGCGTAGGGGAGTCTGGAAACACCATATATTTT | CASSVGESGNTIYF
TRBJ2-2 | TRBV20-1 | - | - | TGCAGTGCCTCCCAAACCGGGGAGCTGTTTTTT | CSASQTGELFF
TRBJ2-3 | TRBV4-3 | TRBD2 | - | TGCGCCAGCAGCCAAGATGAGGCGGGACTAGCGTCCTATATGGGGCCCACAGATACGCAGTATTTT | CASSQDEAGLASYMGPTDTQYF
TRBJ2-7 | TRBV2 | - | - | TGTGCCAGCAGTGCCCCAAGGACGGGAAATCACTACGAGCAGTACTTC | CASSAPRTGNHYEQYF
TRBJ2-7 | TRBV6-1 | - | - | TGTGCCAGCGATACAGGGATCGTCTACGAGCAGTACTTC | CASDTGIVYEQYF
TRBJ1-1 | TRBV13 | TRBD1 | - | TGTGCCAGCAGAACCGGGACAGGGGAGAACACTGAAGCTTTCTTT | CASRTGTGENTEAFF
TRBJ1-1 | TRBV10-3 | - | once | TGTGCCATCAGTGATCCGGGGTTACCTGAAGCTTTCTTT | CAISDPGLPEAFF
TRBJ2-2 | TRBV7-9 | - | - | TGTGCCAGCAGCAGATTTATGGAGGGCGGGGAGCTGTTTTTT | CASSRFMEGGELFF
TRBJ2-7 | TRBV7-3 | TRBD2 | - | TGTGCCAGCAGCCCCCGGGCGACTAGCGGGATAGTCAACGAGCAGTACTTC | CASSPRATSGIVNEQYF
TRBJ2-3 | TRBV27 | - | - | TGTGCCAGCAGTCCCGGGGATACGCAGTATTTT | CASSPGDTQYF
TRBJ2-7 | TRBV4-2 | TRBD2 | - | TGTGCCAGCAGCCAAGAAGAGGCGGGAGGGACCGCCGAGCAGTACTTC | CASSQEEAGGTAEQYF
TRBJ1-2 | TRBV2 | - | once | TGTGCCAGCAGTGAAGTGGGTCAACGACTCTATGGCTACACCTTC | CASSEVGQRLYGYTF
TRBJ1-1 | TRBV30 | - | once | TGTGCCTGGACACCGGGACATCCTGAAGCTTTCTTT | CAWTPGHPEAFF
TRBJ2-5 | TRBV6-5 | - | few | TGTGCCAGCCCCGCAGAGGGCAGGTGGAAAGAGACCCAGTACTTC | CASPAEGRWKETQYF
TRBJ1-1 | TRBV29-1 | TRBD1 | - | TGCAGCGCTCCCGAGGGACAGGGGCACCCTGAAGCTTTCTTT | CSAPEGQGHPEAFF
TRBJ2-7 | TRBV27 | TRBD1 | - | TGTGCCAGCAGTTTATGGGGGGACAGGGGCCCCTACGAGCAGTACTTC | CASSLWGDRGPYEQYF
TRBJ2-7 | TRBV4-3 | - | - | TGCGCCAGCAGCCAAGAGCACGGACGAAGATACGAGCAGTACTTC | CASSQEHGRRYEQYF
TRBJ2-7 | TRBV19 | - | - | TGTGCCAGTAGTATAGGAATGGTGCAGTACTTC | CASSIGMVQYF
TRBJ2-7 | TRBV13 | TRBD1 | once | TGTGCCAGCAGCTCACCGGGACAGGGGGCCCACGAGCAGTACTTC | CASSSPGQGAHEQYF
TRBJ2-7 | TRBV5-1 | TRBD2 | - | TGCGCCAGCAGCCTCGGGACTAGCGGGGGGTACGAGCAGTACTTC | CASSLGTSGGYEQYF
TRBJ2-3 | TRBV5-4 | TRBD1 | few | TGTGCCAGCAGGGACAGGGCCACAGATACGCAGTATTTT | CASRDRATDTQYF
TRBJ2-3 | TRBV2 | - | - | TGTGCCAGCAGTAGGGCCCCTAGCACAGATACGCAGTATTTT | CASSRAPSTDTQYF
TRBJ2-1 | TRBV7-6 | - | - | TGTGCCAGCAGCTTAGCAGGGGACAATGAGCAGTTCTTC | CASSLAGDNEQFF
TRBJ2-3 | TRBV7-8 | - | - | TGTGCCAGCAGCTCAGGGTCTAGCACAGATACGCAGTATTTT | CASSSGSSTDTQYF
TRBJ2-1 | TRBV19 | TRBD2 | - | TGTGCCAGTAGTATCCGCCTAGCGGCCTACAATGAGCAGTTCTTC | CASSIRLAAYNEQFF
TRBJ2-7 | TRBV6-5 | - | - | TGTGCCAGCAGCCACCACCCTAAAATCTCCGAGCAGTACTTC | CASSHHPKISEQYF
TRBJ2-3 | TRBV19 | TRBD2 | - | TGTGCCACTCGAGAGGTCGGGGAGGGGTGGACAGATACGCAGTATTTT | CATREVGEGWTDTQYF
TRBJ1-5 | TRBV12-5 | TRBD1 | - | TGTGCTAGTGGTTTGGTACTAGATGGGGTCCTGGCTGGAAGGACAGGGGGTTCAAATCAGCCCCAGCATTTT | CASGLVLDGVLAGRTGGSNQPQHF
TRBJ2-1 | TRBV28 | TRBD2 | - | TGTGCCAGCACCCCTCGTGCGGGGGAACGGTACAATGAGCAGTTCTTC | CASTPRAGERYNEQFF
TRBJ2-1 | TRBV10-2 | TRBD2 | - | TGCGCCAGCAGTAAGTTGGTAGCGGGAGTAAATGAGCAGTTCTTC | CASSKLVAGVNEQFF
TRBJ2-7 | TRBV7-2 | TRBD1 | few | TGTGCCAGCAGCCCTGCACCCAGGGGGTCCTACGAGCAGTACTTC | CASSPAPRGSYEQYF
TRBJ1-1 | TRBV29-1 | - | once | TGCAGCGTCGGCGGACCTGAAGCTTTCTTT | CSVGGPEAFF
TRBJ2-1 | TRBV6-5 | TRBD2 | - | TGTGCCAGCAGTACTAGCGGGGGGGCGGATGAGCAGTTCTTC | CASSTSGGADEQFF